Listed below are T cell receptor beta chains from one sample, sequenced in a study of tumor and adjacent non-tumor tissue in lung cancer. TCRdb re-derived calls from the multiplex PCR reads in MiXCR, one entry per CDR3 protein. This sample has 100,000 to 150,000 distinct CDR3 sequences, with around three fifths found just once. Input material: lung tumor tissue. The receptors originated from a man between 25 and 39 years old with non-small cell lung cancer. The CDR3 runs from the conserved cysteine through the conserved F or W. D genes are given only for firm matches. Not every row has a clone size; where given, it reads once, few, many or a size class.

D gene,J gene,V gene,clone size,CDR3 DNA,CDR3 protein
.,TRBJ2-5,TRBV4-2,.,TGTGTCAGCAGCCAGATGGGTGAGACACAGTACTTC,CVSSQMGETQYF
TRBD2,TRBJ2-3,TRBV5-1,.,TGCGCCAGCAGCGAGAGGACTAGCGGGGGGTCTAGCACAGATACGCAGTATTTT,CASSERTSGGSSTDTQYF
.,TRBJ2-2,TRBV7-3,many,TGTGCCAGCAGCTTGACAGGGAACACCGGGGAGCTGTTTTTT,CASSLTGNTGELFF
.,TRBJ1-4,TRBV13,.,TGTGCCGGCAGCCAGGGTCTTGCAACTAATGAAAAACTGTTTTTT,CAGSQGLATNEKLFF
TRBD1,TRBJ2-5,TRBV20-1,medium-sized,TGCAGTGCTTTGGGGGACAGGGGGCGAGAGACCCAGTACTTC,CSALGDRGRETQYF
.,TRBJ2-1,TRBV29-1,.,TGCAGCGTTGAGCAGCATAAGCAGATCTTC,CSVEQHKQIF
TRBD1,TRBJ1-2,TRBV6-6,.,TGTGCCAGCAGTCGTGGGACAGACGTTGCCTACACCTTC,CASSRGTDVAYTF
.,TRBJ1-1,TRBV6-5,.,TGTGCCAGCAGTTACCGAGGGCGGATGAATGCTGAAGCTTTCTTT,CASSYRGRMNAEAFF
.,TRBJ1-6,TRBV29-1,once,TGCAGCGTTATCAGCCCCAACCACTATAATTCACCCCTCTACTTT,CSVISPNHYNSPLYF
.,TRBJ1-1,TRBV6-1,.,TGTGCCAGCAGTCCGTGGACAGTGGGCAACACTGAAGCTCTCTTT,CASSPWTVGNTEALF
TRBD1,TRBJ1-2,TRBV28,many,TGTGCCAGCAGTTTCCCTACAGGGGGACGGGGCTACACCTTC,CASSFPTGGRGYTF
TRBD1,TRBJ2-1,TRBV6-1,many,TGTGCCAGCAGTGAAGAGACAGGGGGCTACAATGAGCAGTTCTTC,CASSEETGGYNEQFF
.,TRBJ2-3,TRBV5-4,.,TGTGCCAGCAGCACGACTATCGGGGGGCTTACAGATACGCAGTATTTT,CASSTTIGGLTDTQYF
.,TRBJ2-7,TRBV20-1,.,TGCCGTGCTATCTTGGGGACACGGGGCTACGAGCAGTACTTC,CRAILGTRGYEQYF
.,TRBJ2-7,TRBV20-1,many,TGCAGTGCTATAACCGGGACAAAATCCTACGAGCAGTACTTC,CSAITGTKSYEQYF
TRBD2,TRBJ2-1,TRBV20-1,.,TGCAGTACTAGCCCCGCGGGAGGGTACAATGAACAGTTCTTC,CSTSPAGGYNEQFF
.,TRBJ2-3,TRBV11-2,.,TGTGCCAGCAACTTAAGACTGGTCACAGATACGCATTATTTT,CASNLRLVTDTHYF
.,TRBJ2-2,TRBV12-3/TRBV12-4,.,TGCGCCATCAGTTTACAGATCACCGGGGAGCTGTTTTTT,CAISLQITGELFF
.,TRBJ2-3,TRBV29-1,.,TGCAGCGGAGGGGGGGGCACTGGTACGCAGTATTTT,CSGGGGTGTQYF
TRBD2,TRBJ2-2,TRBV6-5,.,TGTGTCAGAAGTTACGATACTAGCGGGATACAGGAGCTGTTTTTT,CVRSYDTSGIQELFF